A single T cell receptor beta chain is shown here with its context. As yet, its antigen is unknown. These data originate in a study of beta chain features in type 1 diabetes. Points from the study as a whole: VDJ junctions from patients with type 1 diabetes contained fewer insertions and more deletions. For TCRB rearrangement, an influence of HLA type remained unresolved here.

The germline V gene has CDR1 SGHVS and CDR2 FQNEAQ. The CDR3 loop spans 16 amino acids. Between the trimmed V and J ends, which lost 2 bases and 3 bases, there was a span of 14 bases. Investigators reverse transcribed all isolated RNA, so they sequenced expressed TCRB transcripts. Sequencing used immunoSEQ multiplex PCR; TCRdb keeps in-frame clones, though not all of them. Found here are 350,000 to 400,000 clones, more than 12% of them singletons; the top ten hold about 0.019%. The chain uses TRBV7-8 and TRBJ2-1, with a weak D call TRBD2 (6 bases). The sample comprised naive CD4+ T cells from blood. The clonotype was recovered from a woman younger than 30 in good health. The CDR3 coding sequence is TGTGCCAGCAGCTTAAGGCTAGCGAACGACTACAATGAGCAGTTCTTC. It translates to CASSLRLANDYNEQFF. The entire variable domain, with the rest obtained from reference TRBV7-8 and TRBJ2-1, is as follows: GAGVSQSPRYKVAKRGQDVALRCDPISGHVSLFWYQQALGQGPEFLTYFQNEAQLDKSGLPSDRFFAERPEGSVSTLKIQRTQQEDSAVYLCASSLRLANDYNEQFFGPGTRLTVL.